A selection of T cell receptor beta chains follows, all from one sample in a study of blood T cell repertoires in COVID-19. The method was immunoSEQ multiplex PCR; TCRdb's version includes in-frame clones alone and lacks a portion of them. The top ten clones hold roughly 3.4% of a sample with around 140,000 clones, just under 85% of them seen once. Sequenced sample: PBMCs or T cells enriched from blood (not recorded which). The receptors were sampled from a woman between 50 and 59 years old with acute COVID-19. Both conserved end residues are part of each CDR3. A D gene is named only where the DNA matches it firmly. The listing skips clone size in some rows; elsewhere it reads once, few, many or a size class.

length	V	D	size	J	CDR3	DNA
15	TRBV28	.	.	TRBJ2-7	CASSFTNTAQDEQYF	TGTGCCAGCAGTTTCACAAACACGGCCCAGGACGAGCAGTACTTC
14	TRBV24-1	.	.	TRBJ1-2	CATSDSWGENGYTF	TGTGCCACCAGTGATTCTTGGGGGGAAAATGGCTACACCTTC
13	TRBV7-2	.	.	TRBJ2-7	CASSSVTGYEQYF	TGTGCCAGCAGCTCAGTCACGGGCTACGAGCAGTACTTC
13	TRBV12-3/TRBV12-4	.	.	TRBJ1-3	CASTQGSQNTIYF	TGTGCCAGCACCCAGGGGTCTCAAAACACCATATATTTT
15	TRBV11-2	TRBD2	.	TRBJ2-7	CASSRTSGRAGEQYF	TGTGCCAGCAGCCGTACTAGCGGGAGGGCCGGGGAGCAGTACTTC
14	TRBV5-1	.	.	TRBJ2-5	CASSLSSTEETQYF	TGCGCCAGCAGCCTTTCGTCGACAGAAGAGACCCAGTACTTC
15	TRBV10-1	TRBD2	once	TRBJ2-1	CASSAKRGGPNEQFF	TGCGCCAGCAGTGCCAAGCGGGGGGGACCCAATGAGCAGTTCTTC
16	TRBV15	TRBD2	once	TRBJ2-5	CATPHTPRGLAITQYF	TGTGCCACTCCACACACGCCGAGGGGACTAGCCATCACCCAGTACTTC
16	TRBV11-2	.	.	TRBJ1-6	CASSLDPLVNISPLHF	TGTGCCAGCAGCTTAGACCCTTTAGTTAATATTTCACCCCTCCACTTT
13	TRBV5-1	.	few	TRBJ1-1	CASSPTGNTEAFF	TGCGCCAGCTCCCCGACAGGGAACACTGAAGCTTTCTTT
17	TRBV6-1	.	.	TRBJ1-1	CASSDVRGRVMNTEAFF	TGTGCCAGCAGTGACGTTCGTGGCAGGGTCATGAACACTGAAGCTTTCTTT
15	TRBV5-3	TRBD2	few	TRBJ2-1	CARRPAGVEYNEQFF	TGTGCCAGAAGGCCGGCGGGAGTTGAGTACAATGAGCAGTTCTTC
18	TRBV5-1	TRBD2	.	TRBJ2-1	CASSPSRGLAAHYNEQFF	TGCGCCAGCAGCCCAAGCCGAGGACTAGCGGCACACTACAATGAGCAGTTCTTC
14	TRBV29-1	.	once	TRBJ2-1	CSVEIGLAGDEQFF	TGCAGCGTTGAAATTGGTCTAGCTGGAGATGAGCAGTTCTTC
13	TRBV5-6	.	.	TRBJ2-3	CASTPGGADTQYF	TGTGCCAGCACCCCTGGAGGGGCAGATACGCAGTATTTT
16	TRBV7-9	.	.	TRBJ2-1	CASSSRTQPGHNEQFF	TGTGCCAGCAGCTCTAGGACTCAACCCGGCCACAATGAGCAGTTCTTC
15	TRBV7-2	.	.	TRBJ2-1	CASSLALGGGDEQFF	TGTGCCAGCAGCTTAGCGTTAGGGGGAGGGGATGAGCAGTTCTTC
14	TRBV2	TRBD1	.	TRBJ1-1	CASSDGQGGRMTFF	TGTGCCAGCAGTGATGGACAGGGGGGAAGGATGACTTTCTTT
14	TRBV11-2	TRBD2	.	TRBJ2-3	CASSRTSGADTQYF	TGTGCCAGCAGCCGAACTAGCGGAGCAGATACGCAGTATTTT
15	TRBV7-9	TRBD2	few	TRBJ2-1	CASSLGLAGVSEQFF	TGTGCCAGCAGCTTAGGTCTAGCGGGAGTGAGTGAGCAGTTCTTC
14	TRBV5-4	.	.	TRBJ2-5	CASSGPSEQETQYF	TGTGCCAGCAGCGGGCCTAGCGAACAAGAGACCCAGTACTTC
17	TRBV6-1	.	.	TRBJ2-3	CASSDRERRGETDTQYF	TGTGCCAGCAGTGATAGGGAGCGGAGGGGAGAGACAGATACGCAGTATTTT
14	TRBV5-4	.	.	TRBJ2-5	CATYHGSGQETQYF	TGTGCCACCTATCACGGTAGCGGACAAGAGACCCAGTACTTC
15	TRBV5-1	TRBD1	.	TRBJ1-2	CASSLGGQGAHGYTF	TGCGCCAGCAGCTTGGGGGGACAGGGGGCGCATGGCTACACCTTC
14	TRBV7-9	.	.	TRBJ1-4	CASSSPPKVEKLFF	TGTGCCAGCAGCTCCCCCCCTAAAGTTGAAAAACTGTTTTTT
15	TRBV7-6	.	once	TRBJ2-3	CASSSTQSPTDTQYF	TGTGCCAGCAGCTCGACACAAAGCCCCACAGATACGCAGTATTTT
16	TRBV7-2	.	.	TRBJ1-1	CASTSSGGRMNTEAFF	TGTGCCAGCACCTCATCCGGGGGGAGAATGAACACTGAAGCTTTCTTT
15	TRBV7-2	.	few	TRBJ2-2	CASSSDRGGTGELFF	TGTGCCAGCAGCTCCGACAGGGGAGGGACCGGGGAGCTGTTTTTT
15	TRBV10-2	.	.	TRBJ1-4	CASSDPGGSNEKLFF	TGCGCCAGCAGTGATCCGGGGGGTTCTAATGAAAAACTGTTTTTT
14	TRBV3-1/TRBV3-2	TRBD2	.	TRBJ2-1	CAKRSGRVYNEQFF	TGTGCCAAACGGAGCGGGAGGGTCTACAATGAGCAGTTCTTC
12	TRBV2	TRBD2	.	TRBJ2-5	CASSGDYETQYF	TGTGCCAGCAGCGGGGACTATGAGACCCAGTACTTC
15	TRBV11-2	.	many	TRBJ1-1	CASSLAEFSNTEAFF	TGTGCCAGCAGCCTAGCCGAGTTTTCGAACACTGAAGCTTTCTTT
15	TRBV9	.	.	TRBJ1-3	CASSVAGGAGNTIYF	TGTGCCAGCAGCGTAGCTGGAGGGGCTGGAAACACCATATATTTT
11	TRBV20-1	.	.	TRBJ2-4	CSARPGNIQYF	TGCAGTGCCCGGCCGGGGAACATTCAGTACTTC
19	TRBV4-3	TRBD2	.	TRBJ2-6	CASSQDTPGLAAAVNVLTF	TGCGCCAGCAGCCAAGATACGCCGGGACTAGCGGCCGCTGTCAACGTCCTGACTTTC
19	TRBV7-2	TRBD2	many	TRBJ2-3	CASSLAPSGRVGRTDTQYF	TGTGCCAGCAGCCTAGCCCCTAGCGGGAGGGTTGGGCGAACGGATACGCAGTATTTT
16	TRBV4-1	TRBD2	few	TRBJ2-3	CASSHVGLAATDTQYF	TGCGCCAGCAGCCATGTAGGACTAGCGGCCACAGATACGCAGTATTTT
13	TRBV27	.	.	TRBJ2-5	CASSRGLQETQYF	TGTGCCAGCAGTAGGGGACTTCAAGAGACCCAGTACTTC
13	TRBV7-2	TRBD1	.	TRBJ1-1	CASSREQGGKAFF	TGTGCCAGCAGCCGAGAGCAGGGGGGTAAAGCTTTCTTT
12	TRBV6-2/TRBV6-3	.	.	TRBJ2-7	CASSLDYREQYF	TGTGCCAGCAGTTTGGACTATCGCGAGCAGTACTTC
13	TRBV2	.	.	TRBJ2-2	CASSYRVAGELFF	TGTGCCAGCAGTTATCGTGTTGCCGGGGAGCTGTTTTTT
17	TRBV18	TRBD2	.	TRBJ2-2	CASSPTTSGSPTGELFF	TGTGCCAGCTCACCGACGACTAGCGGGAGTCCCACCGGGGAGCTGTTTTTT
12	TRBV11-1	.	.	TRBJ2-5	CASSPRGETQYF	TGTGCCAGCAGCCCCCGGGGGGAGACCCAGTACTTC
13	TRBV12-3/TRBV12-4	.	.	TRBJ1-2	CASTRQSNYGYTF	TGTGCCAGCACCCGACAGAGTAACTATGGCTACACCTTC
13	TRBV19	.	.	TRBJ1-5	CASRQARREPQHF	TGTGCCAGTCGCCAAGCGCGCCGGGAGCCCCAGCATTTT
14	TRBV4-2	.	.	TRBJ2-5	CASSQEVSGETQYF	TGTGCCAGCAGCCAAGAAGTCTCGGGAGAGACCCAGTACTTC
17	TRBV5-4	TRBD1	.	TRBJ1-4	CASSTGQAGSSNEKLFF	TGTGCCAGCAGCACGGGACAGGCTGGTTCTTCGAATGAAAAACTGTTTTTT
15	TRBV19	.	.	TRBJ2-7	CASSIGGLQTYEQYF	TGTGCCAGTAGTATCGGGGGACTGCAAACCTACGAGCAGTACTTC
14	TRBV18	TRBD1	.	TRBJ1-4	CASSPGQGYEKLFF	TGTGCCAGCTCACCGGGACAGGGTTATGAAAAACTGTTTTTT
14	TRBV25-1	TRBD1	.	TRBJ1-2	CASSERGLVYGYTF	TGTGCCAGCAGTGAAAGGGGGCTGGTCTATGGCTACACCTTC
15	TRBV3-1/TRBV3-2	TRBD2	.	TRBJ2-1	CASSQALAAYNEQFF	TGTGCCAGCAGCCAAGCACTAGCGGCCTACAATGAGCAGTTCTTC
15	TRBV19	TRBD1	.	TRBJ1-5	CASSIGTAPYQPQHF	TGTGCCAGTAGTATTGGGACAGCTCCCTATCAGCCCCAGCATTTT
11	TRBV5-1	.	.	TRBJ2-7	CASSSTYEQYF	TGCGCCAGCAGCTCAACCTACGAGCAGTACTTC
14	TRBV2	.	.	TRBJ1-4	CASSGLPTNEKLFF	TGTGCCAGCTCGGGACTTCCAACTAATGAAAAACTGTTTTTT
19	TRBV11-2	TRBD2	once	TRBJ2-3	CASSDLLPTSGSSADTQYF	TGTGCCAGCAGCGATCTATTACCAACTAGCGGGAGTTCAGCAGATACGCAGTATTTT
17	TRBV14	TRBD1	.	TRBJ1-3	CASSPIGQGFSGNTIYF	TGTGCCAGCAGCCCAATAGGACAGGGCTTTTCTGGAAACACCATATATTTT
14	TRBV5-4	.	few	TRBJ2-5	CASSRALTGETQYF	TGTGCCAGCAGTCGGGCCCTCACGGGGGAGACCCAGTACTTC